A single sample gave rise to the 3 T cell receptor beta chains below, sequenced in a study of blood T cell repertoires in COVID-19. Assay: immunoSEQ multiplex PCR; the TCRdb copy retains only in-frame clones and omits some. There are around 210,000 clones in the sample; 80% to 90% occur only once, and roughly 1.5% lies in the top ten. The source material was peripheral blood. The receptors shown here come from a man between 18 and 35 years old with active or convalescent COVID-19.

The rearrangement links TRBV18 to TRBJ1-2; the D is unclear. The CDR3 loop spans 13 amino acids. V shed 2 bases and J shed 4 bases, with 8 bases lying between them. Germline V CDR1 and CDR2: KGHSH, LQKENI. The CDR3 DNA reads as TGTGCCAGCTCACCAGACTCTGGCTATGGCTACACCTTC. It encodes CASSPDSGYGYTF.

This clone turned up a few times. This chain's CDR3 is CASSPWDRGEQYF. CDR3 sequence (DNA): TGTGCCAGCAGTCCCTGGGACAGGGGCGAGCAGTACTTC. The J gene is TRBJ2-7, the V gene TRBV12-3 or TRBV12-4; 10 nucleotides match TRBD1. Germline trimming cut 5 bases from V and 6 bases from J; bases unmatched to any gene: 4. CDR3 length equals 13 residues.

This clone was observed a few times. This rearrangement joins TRBV9 to TRBJ1-6; D unresolved. The CDR3 length is 14 residues. Germline lookup yields CDR1 SGDLS and CDR2 YYNGEE. The V end was cut by 2 bases, the J end by 8 bases, with 11 bases between. The CDR3 coding sequence is TGTGCCAGCAGCGTGGCGGGGTCTGATTCACCCCTCCACTTT. Protein: CASSVAGSDSPLHF.